This T cell receptor beta chain is drawn from a study of cytomegalovirus exposure and HLA in healthy donors. General observations from the study: A missense variant in DCLRE1C was later tied to TCR beta V- and J-gene trimming.

J was trimmed by 7 bases and V by 1 base; bases with no gene match: 5. The V gene's germline CDR1 is SGHTA and CDR2 FQGNSA. The CDR3 runs 15 residues. The PCR was carried out with 60 Vbeta primers and 13 Jbeta primers. Method: immunoSEQ multiplex PCR; TCRdb's copy keeps in-frame clones and lacks some. Among about 150,000 clones listed, around two thirds were seen once. Notes on this clone: Its specificity is unknown.

The chain uses TRBV7-2 and TRBJ2-1; 9 nucleotides line up with TRBD2. This receptor was obtained from a woman aged 40 to 49 in good health and CMV-seronegative. The sample was PBMCs. The CDR3: CASSLGVSGGNEQFF. As DNA, the CDR3 is TGTGCCAGCAGCTTAGGGGTTAGCGGGGGTAATGAGCAGTTCTTC.